Each of the 27 T cell receptor beta chains below was sequenced from the same sample in a study of shared clonotypes between healthy human individuals. Produced via immunoSEQ multiplex PCR; TCRdb's table is partial and in-frame only. Of approximately 1.4 million clones detected, 95% to 99% appear once; the ten largest clones hold about 0.4%. The sample was naive CD4+ T cells sorted from blood. Subset defined: CD45RA+ positively selected. The receptors originated from a man aged 25 to 40 in good health.

The chain is built from TRBV10-2 and TRBJ2-7; no firm D call. This CDR3 has 11 amino acids. Germline CDR1 is WSHSY and CDR2 is SAAADI. V gave up 2 bases and J gave up 6 bases, with 5 bases separating them. CDR3 bases: TGCGCCAGCAGTGAGGGTGGCGAGCAGTACTTC. Translated: CASSEGGEQYF.

The V and J genes are TRBV16 and TRBJ2-5, with 7 nucleotides matching TRBD1. CDR3 length: 13 residues. Germline values: CDR1 KGHSY, CDR2 FQNENV. Germline trimming cut 2 bases from V and 4 bases from J; bases unmatched to any gene: 1. CDR3 sequence (DNA): TGTGCCAGCAGCCAAAACAGGGGAGAGACCCAGTACTTC. Translating gives CASSQNRGETQYF. Supplemented by reference TRBV16 and TRBJ2-5, the full variable domain reads GEEVAQTPKHLVRGEGQKAKLYCAPIKGHSYVFWYQQVLKNEFKFLISFQNENVFDETGMPKERFSAKCLPNSPCSLEIQATKLEDSAVYFCASSQNRGETQYFGPGTRLLVL.

The V call is TRBV30, the J call TRBJ1-2; D gene unclear. This CDR3 contains 14 residues. Germline CDR1 and CDR2: GTSNPN and SVGIG (reference sequence). V gave up 4 bases and J gave up 6 bases, with 18 bases separating them. CDR3 coding DNA: TGTGCCTGGAACCGACCCCCGATAGAGGATGGCTACACCTTC. It translates to CAWNRPPIEDGYTF.

The chain combines TRBV7-9 with TRBJ2-7, with 7 nucleotides matching TRBD1. Unmatched junction bases numbered 6, after V lost 4 bases and J lost 3 bases. Looked up from germline, CDR1 is SEHNR and CDR2 is FQNEAQ (reference sequence). The CDR3 is 14 amino acids. The DNA for the CDR3 is TGTGCCAGCAGCTCCGGACGACAGGGCTACGAGCAGTACTTC. This codes for CASSSGRQGYEQYF.

With regard to this clone: Within the sample, other DNA sequences also encode this same CDR3. The V call is TRBV18, the J call TRBJ2-1; D gene uncertain. This CDR3 contains 12 residues. Germline CDR1 is KGHSH and CDR2 is LQKENI. Trimming took 3 bases from V and 6 from J, leaving 6 bases between them. The CDR3 reads CASSPGGNEQFF. The DNA for the CDR3 is TGTGCCAGCTCACCGGGCGGCAATGAGCAGTTCTTC. Complete variable domain (other parts from reference TRBV18 and TRBJ2-1): NAGVMQNPRHLVRRRGQEARLRCSPMKGHSHVYWYRQLPEEGLKFMVYLQKENIIDESGMPKERFSAEFPKEGPSILRIQQVVRGDSAAYFCASSPGGNEQFFGPGTRLTVL.

This chain uses TRBV15 with TRBJ2-4; TRBD2 agrees at 8 bases. CDR1 and CDR2 from the germline V gene are LNHNV and YYDKDF (reference sequence). The CDR3 loop spans 14 amino acids. V lost 4 bases and J lost 11; bases outside the gene matches: 10. The CDR3 here is CATSTRTSRSFQYF. CDR3 nucleotides: TGTGCCACCAGCACCCGGACTAGCCGCAGTTTTCAGTACTTC.

The chain has TRBV28 and TRBJ1-2; 7 bases map to TRBD1. The V gene's germline CDR1 is MDHEN and CDR2 SYDVKM. There are 17 residues in the CDR3. J gave up 4 bases and V 7 bases, and 18 bases lay outside the gene matches. For the CDR3, the DNA is TGTGCCAGCACCACTACAGGGGTCCCCAACTTTAGCTATGGCTACACCTTC. It translates to CASTTTGVPNFSYGYTF.

The V and J genes are TRBV15 and TRBJ1-2; maybe TRBD1 (6 bases). Between the trimmed V and J ends, which lost 3 bases and 5 bases, there was a span of 10 bases. The CDR3 length is 13 residues. Germline V gene lookup returns CDR1 LNHNV and CDR2 YYDKDF (reference sequence). This CDR3 is CATSSGGAYGYTF. The CDR3 DNA is TGTGCCACCAGCAGCGGGGGCGCTTATGGCTACACCTTC.

Remarks on this clone: The same CDR3 can be traced to other DNA sequences in this sample. The genes are TRBV2 and TRBJ2-2; D gene ambiguous. From germline, CDR1 is SNHLY and CDR2 FYNNEI. This CDR3 has 11 amino acids. The V end lost 6 bases, the J end lost 3 bases, and 2 bases lay between the germline ends. The CDR3, as DNA: TGTGCCAGCAGGGACACCGGGGAGCTGTTTTTT. Its translation: CASRDTGELFF.

The chain links TRBV4-1 to TRBJ2-3; possibly TRBD2 for D (7 bases). V was shortened by 4 bases and J by 7 bases, with 21 bases between the two germline ends. This CDR3 is built from 16 residues. The V gene's germline CDR1 is MGHRA and CDR2 YSYEKL. This CDR3 reads CASSPGGREYRNTQYF. CDR3 in DNA: TGCGCCAGCAGCCCCGGGGGGCGGGAGTACCGAAATACGCAGTATTTT.

The chain carries TRBV28 and TRBJ1-4; possibly TRBD1 for D (5 bases). The CDR3 totals 13 residues. The germline CDR1 and CDR2 sequences are MDHEN and SYDVKM. Trimming stripped 10 bases from V and 5 bases from J, with 14 bases between. CDR3 protein: CATRDERNEKLFF. CDR3 in DNA: TGTGCCACACGGGACGAACGAAATGAAAAACTGTTTTTT.

A few counts support this clone. V gene TRBV10-3 combines with J gene TRBJ2-7, with D hard to call. The CDR3 loop spans 12 amino acids. Germline-derived CDR1 and CDR2 are ENHRY and SYGVKD. Trimming shortened V by 0 bases and J by 6 bases, and 6 bases separated the two germline ends. The CDR3 DNA reads TGTGCCATCAGTGAGTCTATGAGCGAGCAGTACTTC. Translation: CAISESMSEQYF.

The rearrangement uses TRBV29-1 and TRBJ1-2, with D unclear. CDR3 size: 13 residues. CDR1 SQVTM and CDR2 ANQGSEA come from the germline V gene. V dropped 7 bases and J dropped 6 bases, with 18 bases sitting between them. The CDR3 region is CSASLDGRDGYTF. CDR3 sequence (DNA): TGCAGCGCAAGCTTGGACGGAAGAGATGGCTACACCTTC. The full variable domain, its missing parts supplied by reference TRBV29-1 and TRBJ1-2, is SAVISQKPSRDICQRGTSLTIQCQVDSQVTMMFWYRQQPGQSLTLIATANQGSEATYESGFVIDKFPISRPNLTFSTLTVSNMSPEDSSIYLCSASLDGRDGYTFGSGTRLTVV.

CDR3 in DNA: TGTGCCACCACCCGGGACAGGGGAACAGATACGCAGTATTTT. It specifies CATTRDRGTDTQYF. The chain has TRBV15 and TRBJ2-3; 10 bases line up with TRBD1. The CDR3 extends over 14 amino acids. J gave up 3 bases and V 7 bases, and 4 bases lay outside the gene matches. Germline values: CDR1 LNHNV, CDR2 YYDKDF (reference sequence).

The chain employs TRBV19 and TRBJ2-1; D is uncertain. The germline V gene has CDR1 LNHDA and CDR2 SQIVND (reference sequence). V lost 0 bases, J lost 7 bases, and 13 bases lay in between. CDR3 size: 15 residues. In nucleotides, the CDR3 is TGTGCCAGTAGTATAGATCAGACCCTGCGGAATGAGCAGTTCTTC. Translation: CASSIDQTLRNEQFF.

The chain uses TRBV11-2 and TRBJ1-3, with D tentatively TRBD1 (5 bases). Germline V CDR1 and CDR2: SGHAT, FQNNGV. The V gene lost 5 bases and the J gene lost 0 bases, with 14 bases spanning the gap. CDR3 size: 16 residues. The DNA for the CDR3 is TGTGCCAGCAGCGCCACTCAGGGCCCCTCTGGAAACACCATATATTTT. It encodes CASSATQGPSGNTIYF.

The chain combines TRBV13 with TRBJ2-5; D may match TRBD1 or TRBD2 (5 bases each). This CDR3 comprises 13 residues. V lost 5 bases to trimming and J lost 3 bases, with 10 bases between them. Germline loops: CDR1 PRHDT, CDR2 FYEKMQ (reference sequence). In DNA form, the CDR3 reads TGTGCCAGCAGCCAGGGACCCGAAGAGACCCAGTACTTC. It yields the protein CASSQGPEETQYF.

The chain couples TRBV5-5 to TRBJ2-5, with TRBD1 matching over 7 bases. Per germline, CDR1 SGHKS and CDR2 YYEKEE (reference sequence). Trimming at V came to 0 bases and at J to 6 bases, leaving 5 bases not matched to a gene. CDR3 size: 14 residues. As DNA, the CDR3 is TGTGCCAGCAGCTTGGGACAGGGCGAGAAGACCCAGTACTTC. Protein sequence: CASSLGQGEKTQYF.

This clone was recorded once. The V gene is TRBV9, the J gene TRBJ2-7; 15 bases line up with TRBD2. CDR3 length: 16 amino acids. Germline V lookup: CDR1 SGDLS, CDR2 YYNGEE. V shed 0 bases and J 6 bases; nucleotides not matched to a gene: 4. The CDR3 sequence: CASSVAPGLAGGEQYF. The DNA for the CDR3 is TGTGCCAGCAGCGTAGCGCCGGGACTAGCGGGAGGCGAGCAGTACTTC.

The CDR3 DNA reads TGTGCCAGCAGCTTAGTAATCGGCAGCTCCTACAATGAGCAGTTCTTC. This translates into CASSLVIGSSYNEQFF. The V call is TRBV7-8, the J call TRBJ2-1; no firm D call. V lost 1 base to trimming and J lost 0 bases, with 10 bases between them. The CDR3 spans 16 residues. Looked up from germline, CDR1 is SGHVS and CDR2 is FQNEAQ.

This clone was counted once. Additional DNA sequences in this sample encode the identical CDR3. The chain uses TRBV6-5 and TRBJ2-5; tentative D call: TRBD1 (6 bases). Germline CDR1 is MNHEY and CDR2 is SVGAGI. This CDR3 comprises 14 residues. The V end was cut by 2 bases, the J end by 5 bases, with 12 bases between. The CDR3 reads CASSYPGVPETQYF. The CDR3 bases are TGTGCCAGCAGTTACCCAGGGGTCCCCGAGACCCAGTACTTC.

The chain recombines TRBV4-3 with TRBJ2-3, with D hard to call. In germline, CDR1 is LGHNA, CDR2 YSLEER. The CDR3 covers 12 residues. V lost 0 bases, J lost 4 bases, and 2 bases lay in between. The CDR3 DNA reads as TGCGCCAGCAGCCAAGAGGCAGATACGCAGTATTTT. It codes for CASSQEADTQYF.

The V and J genes are TRBV7-9 and TRBJ2-3; 8 positions match TRBD1. Trimming took 4 bases from V and 2 from J; bases not matched to a gene: 2. Germline CDR1 reads SEHNR; CDR2 reads FQNEAQ (reference sequence). This CDR3 contains 14 residues. In DNA form, the CDR3 reads TGTGCCAGCAGCTACAGGGGGGACACAGATACGCAGTATTTT. Translating gives CASSYRGDTDTQYF. Complete variable domain (other parts from reference TRBV7-9 and TRBJ2-3): DTGVSQNPRHKITKRGQNVTFRCDPISEHNRLYWYRQTLGQGPEFLTYFQNEAQLEKSRLLSDRFSAERPKGSFSTLEIQRTEQGDSAMYLCASSYRGDTDTQYFGPGTRLTVL.

The V call is TRBV23-1, the J call TRBJ2-2; D is ambiguous. TRBV23-1 is recorded as an ORF, its role being uncertain. Between the trimmed V and J ends, which lost 2 bases and 0 bases, there was a span of 7 bases. The CDR3 runs to 15 residues. CDR3: CASSQTSANTGELFF. The CDR3 nucleotides are TGCGCCAGCAGTCAAACCAGCGCGAACACCGGGGAGCTGTTTTTT.

The rearrangement joins TRBV19 to TRBJ2-7, with 8 positions matching TRBD2. V lost 3 bases and J lost 3; bases outside the gene matches: 4. The CDR3 is made up of 14 amino acids. CDR1 is LNHDA and CDR2 is SQIVND in the germline V gene (reference sequence). The CDR3 protein is CASSIGTRNYEQYF. The DNA for the CDR3 is TGTGCCAGTAGTATTGGGACTAGGAACTACGAGCAGTACTTC.

The chain uses TRBV30 and TRBJ2-7; no clear D. Germline CDR1 is GTSNPN and CDR2 is SVGIG (reference sequence). V shed 2 bases and J shed 2 bases, with 10 bases lying between them. The CDR3 consists of 13 residues. The CDR3 is CAWSPTVTYEQYF. The CDR3 nucleotides are TGTGCCTGGAGTCCCACGGTAACCTACGAGCAGTACTTC.

The rearrangement joins TRBV6-1 to TRBJ2-7; D might be TRBD2 (6 bases). Germline CDR1 is MNHNS and CDR2 is SASEGT. The V and J ends lost 7 bases and 9 bases respectively, with 19 bases between them. The CDR3 loop spans 13 amino acids. The CDR3 bases are TGTGCCAGCACCGATCGGGGGAGGAGGGGGCAGTACTTC. Amino acid sequence: CASTDRGRRGQYF.